The rows below give T cell receptor beta chains drawn from one sample of a study of shared clonotypes between healthy human individuals. Using immunoSEQ multiplex PCR, the repertoire was profiled, and TCRdb retains in-frame clones only, with some absent. The sample gives about 490,000 clones, 70% to 80% of which show up once; 9.5% to 15% is in the top ten. Sequencing used PBMCs. The receptor source for this set is a woman between 40 and 50 years old in good health. Some clones in this sample may be carry-over from other donors' samples. Both conserved end residues are part of each CDR3. The order of the fields is D gene, V gene, clone size, J gene, CDR3 protein, CDR3 DNA. The D gene is left open where the match is weak. Only some rows state a clone size, as once, few, many or a class for expanded clones.

>NA|TRBV11-2|NA|TRBJ2-5
CASSPGQKETQYF
TGTGCCAGCAGCCCAGGACAAAAAGAGACCCAGTACTTC
>NA|TRBV5-5|NA|TRBJ1-2
CASSQRPGPNYGYTF
TGTGCCAGCAGCCAAAGACCGGGACCAAACTATGGCTACACCTTC
>NA|TRBV23-1|NA|TRBJ1-5
CASSPLGLLDQPQHF
TGCGCCAGCAGTCCCTTGGGACTATTGGATCAGCCCCAGCATTTT
>NA|TRBV28|NA|TRBJ2-1
CASSSAGTLAHNEQFF
TGTGCCAGCAGTTCGGCCGGGACGCTGGCACACAATGAGCAGTTCTTC
>TRBD2|TRBV14|few|TRBJ2-7
CASSPFWTSGRASSSYEQYF
TGTGCCAGCAGCCCATTTTGGACTAGCGGGAGGGCGTCTAGCTCCTACGAGCAGTACTTC
>NA|TRBV18|few|TRBJ1-1
CASSRRGEETNTEAFF
TGTGCCAGCTCACGGCGAGGGGAAGAAACGAACACTGAAGCTTTCTTT
>TRBD2|TRBV9|once|TRBJ2-4
CASSPPGLALNIQYF
TGTGCCAGCAGCCCTCCGGGACTAGCGCTAAACATTCAGTACTTC
>NA|TRBV7-7|NA|TRBJ2-1
CASSTGRFNEQFF
TGTGCCAGCAGCACCGGACGCTTCAATGAGCAGTTCTTC
>TRBD1|TRBV30|once|TRBJ2-7
CAWSVGQVRYEQYF
TGTGCCTGGAGTGTAGGACAGGTCCGATACGAGCAGTACTTC
>TRBD2|TRBV28|NA|TRBJ2-1
CASNFSGRMGGAALNEQFF
TGTGCCAGCAACTTTAGCGGGAGAATGGGAGGAGCAGCTTTGAATGAGCAGTTCTTC
>TRBD1|TRBV2|NA|TRBJ2-4
CASREQGSFKNIQYF
TGTGCCAGCAGGGAACAGGGGTCTTTCAAAAACATTCAGTACTTC
>TRBD1|TRBV11-3|many|TRBJ1-1
CASSLDGRQGATEAFF
TGTGCCAGCAGCTTAGATGGGCGGCAGGGGGCCACTGAAGCTTTCTTT
>NA|TRBV28|many|TRBJ2-3
CASKRMAGDYTDTQYF
TGTGCCAGCAAGAGAATGGCAGGTGATTACACAGATACGCAGTATTTT
>NA|TRBV18|NA|TRBJ2-6
CASSPRSGPGANVLTF
TGTGCCAGCTCACCACGATCAGGGCCTGGGGCCAACGTCCTGACTTTC
>TRBD2|TRBV7-9|few|TRBJ2-7
CASSSRSGNYEQYF
TGTGCCAGCAGCTCCCGTAGCGGGAACTACGAGCAGTACTTC
>NA|TRBV7-9|NA|TRBJ1-5
CASSLGFQPQHF
TGTGCCAGCAGCTTAGGGTTTCAGCCCCAGCATTTT
>TRBD2|TRBV7-8|NA|TRBJ2-2
CASSSGGFAGAGELFF
TGTGCCAGCAGCTCCGGGGGGTTCGCGGGAGCCGGGGAGCTGTTTTTT
>TRBD2|TRBV5-1|once|TRBJ2-1
CASRHGTSGYNEQFF
TGCGCCAGCAGACACGGGACTAGCGGCTACAATGAGCAGTTCTTC
>TRBD1|TRBV6-5|NA|TRBJ1-4
CASSYAGGDEKLFF
TGTGCCAGCAGTTACGCAGGGGGGGATGAAAAACTGTTTTTT
>NA|TRBV7-2|NA|TRBJ2-7
CASSLGPGDYEQYF
TGTGCCAGCAGCTTAGGGCCGGGAGACTACGAGCAGTACTTC
>NA|TRBV30|NA|TRBJ2-3
CAWNDGSADTQYF
TGTGCCTGGAACGACGGGAGCGCAGATACGCAGTATTTT
>NA|TRBV9|NA|TRBJ1-5
CASSVVSRQIPYQPQHF
TGTGCCAGCAGCGTAGTTTCTCGGCAGATACCATATCAGCCCCAGCATTTT
>TRBD2|TRBV23-1|NA|TRBJ2-1
CASSPETSGGPYNEQFF
TGCGCCAGCAGTCCAGAGACTAGCGGGGGTCCTTACAATGAGCAGTTCTTC
>NA|TRBV10-3|NA|TRBJ2-1
CAIRASEKGNEQFF
TGTGCCATCAGGGCTAGCGAAAAAGGGAATGAGCAGTTCTTC
>NA|TRBV10-3|NA|TRBJ2-7
CATSSGSYEQYF
TGTGCCACCTCTTCGGGCTCCTACGAGCAGTACTTC
>NA|TRBV5-1|NA|TRBJ2-3
CASIVGDTQYF
TGCGCCAGCATAGTTGGAGATACGCAGTATTTT
>NA|TRBV7-8|NA|TRBJ1-5
CASSLGGGANQPQHF
TGTGCCAGCAGCTTAGGCGGCGGGGCCAATCAGCCCCAGCATTTT
>TRBD2|TRBV10-3|NA|TRBJ2-2
CAISVGWTSGNGELFF
TGTGCCATCAGTGTGGGTTGGACTAGCGGGAACGGGGAGCTGTTTTTT
>NA|TRBV11-2|few|TRBJ2-1
CASSPDPRNEQFF
TGTGCCAGCAGCCCGGACCCCCGTAATGAGCAGTTCTTC